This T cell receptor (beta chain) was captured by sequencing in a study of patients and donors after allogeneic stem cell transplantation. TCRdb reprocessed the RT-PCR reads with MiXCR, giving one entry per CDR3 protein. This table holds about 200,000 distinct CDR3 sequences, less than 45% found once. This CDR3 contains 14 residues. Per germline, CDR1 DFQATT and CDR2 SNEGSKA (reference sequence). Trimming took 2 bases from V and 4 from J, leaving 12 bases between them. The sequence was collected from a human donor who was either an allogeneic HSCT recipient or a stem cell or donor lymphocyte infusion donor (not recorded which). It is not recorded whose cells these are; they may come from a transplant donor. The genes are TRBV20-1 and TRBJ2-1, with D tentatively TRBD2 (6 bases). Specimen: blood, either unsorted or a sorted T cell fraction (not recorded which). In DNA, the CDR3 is TGCAGTGCTAGACCGGGAGCGACATACAATGAGCAGTTCTTC. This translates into CSARPGATYNEQFF.